This T cell receptor (beta chain) was found in a study of T cell responses to AZD1222 COVID-19 vaccine. CDR1 is LNHDA, CDR2 SQIVND, per germline (reference sequence). V gave up 0 bases and J gave up 0 bases, with 2 bases separating them. This CDR3 has 13 amino acids. Produced via immunoSEQ multiplex PCR; TCRdb's table is partial and in-frame only. There are about 56,000 clones in the sample; roughly 88% occur only once, and approximately 15% lies in the top ten. The V call is TRBV19, the J call TRBJ1-1; D call uncertain. The origin of this receptor is an adult in good health. The specimen comprised peripheral blood, sampled on day 0 of AZD1222 vaccination. The chain's CDR3 is CASSIDVNTEAFF. CDR3 in DNA: TGTGCCAGTAGTATAGATGTGAACACTGAAGCTTTCTTT.